The table lists the clone carrying this T cell receptor (beta chain) with a few counts. Its antigen is undetermined. CDR3 length equals 13 residues. After removal of 2 bases from V and 10 bases from J, the junction contained 1 base not matched to a gene. Looked up from germline, CDR1 is MDHEN and CDR2 is SYDVKM. Donor samples were obtained from healthy Caucasian individuals from Russia, aged about 6 to 100. For the second PCR, which ran for about 6 to 11 cycles, a sample-barcoded 5' primer and a J-beta primer mix were used. There were at least 2.5 million CDR3-containing paired-end reads obtained from each sample. TCRdb fed the 5' RACE reads into MiXCR, producing one record per CDR3 protein. The profile covers roughly 1,500,000 distinct CDR3 sequences, with almost 35% appearing a single time and 10% to 12% taken by the ten largest. The source of the sample is a study of blood T cells in healthy people across ages.

Findings and caveats of the study: Long-lived donors carried more naive CD4+ cells and greater diversity than aged donors. Older age coincided with a roughly linear decline in TCR beta diversity per million T cells.

The specimen was blood. This chain links TRBV28 with TRBJ2-1, with 11 bases lining up with TRBD2. The sequence was collected from a woman aged 30 to 39 in good health. The CDR3 is CASSLTSGSEQFF. The CDR3 DNA is TGTGCCAGCAGTTTAACTAGCGGGAGCGAGCAGTTCTTC.